Shown below are 14 T cell receptor beta chains from a single sample sequenced in a study of T-cell memory formation after mild COVID-19. TCRdb re-analysed the 5' RACE reads in MiXCR, keeping a single row per CDR3 protein. The sample consists of roughly 80,000 distinct CDR3 sequences, around 13% of them appearing once. Sequenced sample: PBMCs or a T cell subset sorted from them (not recorded which). These receptors all stem from an adult woman who had mild COVID-19 (a few samples of this study predate the infection). Cell type and time point are not known.

This clonotype was found a few times. The chain is built from TRBV3-1 and TRBJ2-5; D might be TRBD1 (6 bases). Trimming stripped 3 bases from V and 5 bases from J, with 16 bases between. Germline V gene sequence: CDR1 LGHDT, CDR2 YNNKEL (reference sequence). The CDR3 consists of 15 residues. The CDR3 DNA is TGTGCCAGCAGCCAGCCAGAGACAGGCCTGGAGACCCAGTACTTC. As protein: CASSQPETGLETQYF.

Comment on this clonotype: A read error is possible here, since a much larger clone lies one base away. The rearrangement joins TRBV20-1 to TRBJ1-1; 8 positions match TRBD1. CDR1 and CDR2 (germline): DFQATT, SNEGSKA (reference sequence). This CDR3 region has 12 residues. V dropped 2 bases and J dropped 4; count of bases not matched to a gene: 0. The CDR3 here is CSARQGATEAFF. The CDR3 bases are TGCAGTGCTAGACAGGGGGCCACTGAAGCTTTCTTT.

The CDR3 nucleotides read TGTGCCAGTAGAAAGGACTATGGTGAGCAGTTCTTC. Translated: CASRKDYGEQFF. This chain uses TRBV19 with TRBJ2-1; a weak D match, TRBD2 (6 bases). V lost 6 bases to trimming and J lost 9 bases, with 12 bases between them. The germline V gene encodes CDR1 LNHDA and CDR2 SQIVND (reference sequence). The CDR3 covers 12 residues. Together with reference TRBV19 and TRBJ2-1, the CDR3 gives the full variable domain: DGGITQSPKYLFRKEGQNVTLSCEQNLNHDAMYWYRQDPGQGLRLIYYSQIVNDFQKGDIAEGYSVSREKKESFPLTVTSAQKNPTAFYLCASRKDYGEQFFGPGTRLTVL.

This clonotype was picked up a small number of times. This sequence joins TRBV2 and TRBJ2-7; no clear D gene. The CDR3 sequence is 13 residues long. Germline loops: CDR1 SNHLY, CDR2 FYNNEI. Trimming shortened V by 6 bases and J by 0 bases, and 9 bases separated the two germline ends. The CDR3 here is CASRYPSSYEQYF. The CDR3 DNA reads TGTGCCAGCAGGTATCCGAGCTCCTACGAGCAGTACTTC.

The V gene is TRBV9, the J gene TRBJ1-1; TRBD1 aligns across 9 bases. The CDR3 runs to 17 residues. V trimming: 3 bases; J trimming: 4 bases; junction bases outside the gene matches: 13. CDR1 is SGDLS and CDR2 is YYNGEE in the germline V gene. CDR3 coding DNA: TGTGCCAGCAGCGCGACAGGGGGATTTGGCTGGGGCACTGAAGCTTTCTTT. This codes for CASSATGGFGWGTEAFF.

The rearrangement joins TRBV27 to TRBJ1-1; the D is unclear. The CDR3 length is 14 residues. The V gene lost 1 base and the J gene lost 7 bases, with 13 bases spanning the gap. In germline, CDR1 is MNHEY, CDR2 SMNVEV (reference sequence). The CDR3 nucleotides are TGTGCCAGCAGTTTATACGGGAATGAGGTTGAAGCTTTCTTT. Translating gives CASSLYGNEVEAFF.

Many counts were recorded for this clonotype. This rearrangement joins TRBV30 to TRBJ2-1, with 10 bases lining up with TRBD2. V lost 3 bases to trimming and J lost 15 bases; unmatched junction nucleotides: 5. Germline values: CDR1 GTSNPN, CDR2 SVGIG (reference sequence). The CDR3 consists of 11 residues. This CDR3 reads CAWRLAGMWFF. The CDR3 nucleotides are TGTGCCTGGAGACTAGCGGGGATGTGGTTCTTC.

The genes are TRBV2 and TRBJ2-5; the match to TRBD1 covers 8 bases. CDR1 and CDR2 (germline): SNHLY, FYNNEI. The CDR3 consists of 14 residues. V gave up 8 bases and J gave up 0 bases; unmatched junction bases: 5. CDR3 DNA sequence: TGTGCCAGCGACAGGGGCGGGTACCAAGAGACCCAGTACTTC. This encodes CASDRGGYQETQYF. Drawing the rest from reference TRBV2 and TRBJ2-5, the complete variable domain is EPEVTQTPSHQVTQMGQEVILRCVPISNHLYFYWYRQILGQKVEFLVSFYNNEISEKSEIFDDQFSVERPDGSNFTLKIRSTKLEDSAMYFCASDRGGYQETQYFGPGTRLLVL.

This clonotype was counted a few times. V gene TRBV11-2 combines with J gene TRBJ2-3; 11 nucleotides align to TRBD2. The CDR3 has 16 amino acids. The germline CDR1 and CDR2 sequences are SGHAT and FQNNGV. The trim removed 4 bases at V and 3 bases at J, leaving 6 bases unmatched. The DNA of the CDR3 is TGTGCCAGCAGCTCCTACCTAGCGGGGGGAACAGATACGCAGTATTTT. Amino acid sequence: CASSSYLAGGTDTQYF.

This rearrangement joins TRBV7-9 to TRBJ2-1, with 7 nucleotides matching TRBD1. CDR3 length: 16 residues. Germline lookup yields CDR1 SEHNR and CDR2 FQNEAQ (reference sequence). V lost 5 bases, J lost 4 bases, and 11 bases stayed unmatched. The CDR3 loop is CASSRTGAELYNEQFF. The CDR3 DNA reads as TGTGCCAGCAGCCGAACAGGGGCCGAACTTTACAATGAGCAGTTCTTC.

This clonotype showed up just a few times. Mismatch with germline at one junction end may stem from a read error. This sequence joins TRBV24-1 and TRBJ1-1; perhaps TRBD1 as D (6 bases). The CDR3 is 13 amino acids. Per the germline V gene, CDR1 is KGHDR and CDR2 is SFDVKD. CDR3 bases: TGTGCCACCAGGGATTCAGGGGACCCTGAAGCTTTCTTT. Amino acid sequence: CATRDSGDPEAFF.

The chain is built from TRBV27 and TRBJ2-1; possibly TRBD2 for D (6 bases). This CDR3 comprises 17 residues. Between the trimmed V and J ends, which lost 7 bases and 0 bases, there was a span of 19 bases. CDR1 MNHEY and CDR2 SMNVEV come from the germline V gene (reference sequence). CDR3 coding DNA: TGTGCCAGCACCTTAGGGACTTCGGCAAGCTCCTACAATGAGCAGTTCTTC. This translates into CASTLGTSASSYNEQFF.

The genes are TRBV4-2 and TRBJ2-7; TRBD1 might be the D (5 bases). This CDR3 comprises 13 residues. CDR1 is LGHNA and CDR2 is YNFKEQ in the germline V gene. V was trimmed by 2 bases and J by 0 bases, leaving 5 bases between them. Here the CDR3 reads CASSQTGSYEQYF. The CDR3 bases are TGTGCCAGCAGCCAAACAGGCTCCTACGAGCAGTACTTC.

This clonotype was recorded a few times. The chain uses TRBV7-9 and TRBJ1-1; D gene uncertain. This CDR3 has 12 amino acids. The V and J ends lost 5 bases and 4 bases respectively, with 8 bases between them. CDR1 SEHNR and CDR2 FQNEAQ come from the germline V gene (reference sequence). The CDR3 sequence: CASSPVSTEAFF. The CDR3 DNA reads TGTGCCAGCAGCCCTGTCAGCACTGAAGCTTTCTTT.